The 8 T cell receptor beta chains listed next were all sequenced from one sample in a study of response to subunit inactivated influenza vaccine. TCRdb reprocessed the RT-PCR reads via MiXCR and lists one record per CDR3 protein. The profile shows 590,000 or so distinct CDR3 sequences, 13% to 15% of them singletons. Specimen: PBMCs from blood, collected 14 to 15 days before vaccination. The receptors originated from a man aged 45-65 years who received an inactivated influenza vaccine.

Many counts were recorded for this clonotype. The chain recombines TRBV25-1 with TRBJ2-7, with 11 bases identical to TRBD2. The CDR3 extends over 15 amino acids. Germline assignment: CDR1 MGHDK and CDR2 SYGVNS. The J segment lost 4 bases and the V segment lost 3 bases, leaving 5 bases of the junction unmatched. The CDR3 DNA reads as TGTGCCAGCAGTGACCTTAGCGGGGGGGGGTACGAGCAGTACTTC. Translating it yields CASSDLSGGGYEQYF.

V gene TRBV12-3 or TRBV12-4 combines with J gene TRBJ2-7; D possibly corresponds to TRBD1 (5 bases). The CDR3 length is 14 residues. V was clipped by 3 bases and J by 2 bases, with 11 bases between them. The CDR3 sequence is CASSFTGTTYEQYF. The CDR3 DNA reads TGTGCCAGCAGTTTTACAGGAACTACCTACGAGCAGTACTTC.

The rearrangement joins TRBV3-1 to TRBJ2-7; D may be TRBD2 (5 bases). V was cut by 1 base and J by 6 bases, with 19 bases left in between. The CDR3 runs to 16 residues. The germline gives CDR1 LGHDT, CDR2 YNNKEL (reference sequence). The chain's CDR3 is CASSQVRKREMSEQYF. CDR3 coding DNA: TGTGCCAGCAGCCAAGTTCGAAAACGGGAAATGAGCGAGCAGTACTTC.

This clonotype turned up a few times. The genes are TRBV7-2 and TRBJ2-7, with D perhaps matching TRBD1 (6 bases). Trimming removed 5 bases at V and 6 bases at J, with 14 bases between. The V gene's germline CDR1 is SGHTA and CDR2 FQGNSA. This CDR3 has 13 residues. CDR3 region: CASSTRDTGEQYF. The DNA of the CDR3 is TGTGCCAGCAGCACCCGGGACACTGGCGAGCAGTACTTC.

Here the CDR3 reads CSVKGLAKVSEQFF. CDR3 DNA sequence: TGCAGCGTCAAGGGACTAGCTAAGGTCAGTGAGCAGTTCTTC. The J gene is TRBJ2-1, the V gene TRBV29-1; 9 bases match TRBD2. Germline lookup yields CDR1 SQVTM and CDR2 ANQGSEA. The CDR3 runs to 14 residues. Trimming removed 6 bases from V and 9 bases from J; junction bases left unmatched: 12.

This clonotype was counted many times. This chain joins TRBV12-3 or TRBV12-4 and TRBJ2-7; D is unresolved. V lost 3 bases and J lost 7, with 16 bases in between. This CDR3 comprises 14 residues. The CDR3 bases are TGTGCCAGCAGTTTGGAAATGATCGGCCGGGAGCAGTACTTC. This translates into CASSLEMIGREQYF.

The sample holds a few counts of this clonotype. The chain uses TRBV6-1 and TRBJ1-3; D is unresolved. The CDR3 sequence is 13 residues long. The V end lost 6 bases, the J end lost 2 bases, and 8 bases lay between the germline ends. Per the germline V gene, CDR1 is MNHNS and CDR2 is SASEGT. This chain's CDR3 is CASSSEPGNTIYF. The CDR3 DNA follows: TGTGCCAGCAGCTCAGAACCTGGAAACACCATATATTTT.

The V and J genes are TRBV11-1 and TRBJ1-2, with TRBD1 matching 8 bases. V lost 4 bases to trimming and J lost 6 bases; unmatched junction nucleotides: 19. The CDR3 sequence is 18 residues long. Germline assignment: CDR1 SGHAT and CDR2 FQDESV (reference sequence). In DNA, the CDR3 is TGTGCCAGCAGCTACGAACCAGGGGGCGTTATATTTCAGCATGGCTACACCTTC. Encoded protein: CASSYEPGGVIFQHGYTF.